The clone carrying this T cell receptor (beta chain) was counted once. This record belongs to a study of control samples from healthy donors and cancer patients. CDR3 length: 15 residues. The germline gives CDR1 SGHAT, CDR2 FQNNGV. V was pared by 0 bases and J by 4 bases, with 5 bases of the junction left unmatched. The table came from immunoSEQ multiplex PCR; TCRdb's copy has only in-frame clones and leaves some out. The sample comprises 20,000 to 30,000 clones, 82% of which are singletons, and roughly 23% rests with the top ten. The chain joins TRBV11-2 to TRBJ2-7; 8 bases agree with TRBD1. This TCR was recovered from a man aged 60 to 75 with colorectal cancer. The sequencing sample was made of PBMCs. This CDR3 is CASSLDSGGRYEQYF. DNA for the CDR3: TGTGCCAGCAGCTTAGATTCAGGGGGCAGGTACGAGCAGTACTTC.